This is a list of T cell receptor beta chains from one sample in a study of cytomegalovirus exposure and HLA in healthy donors. Libraries were prepared by immunoSEQ multiplex PCR; TCRdb keeps only in-frame clonotypes and omits some of them. The sample has 150,000 to 200,000 clones, about 80% seen once. Sample: PBMCs. The receptors stem from a man in his forties in good health and CMV-seronegative. CDR3s include the opening cysteine and the closing phenylalanine or tryptophan. D genes are given only for firm matches. Size is omitted from some rows. Given values are once, few, many or a class for expanded clones.

size: NA; J: TRBJ2-7; D: TRBD1; V: TRBV6-5; DNA: TGTGCCAGCAAAGAACAGGGGGTAGCCTACGAGCAGTACTTC; CDR3: CASKEQGVAYEQYF
size: NA; J: TRBJ2-1; D: NA; V: TRBV6-5; DNA: TGTGCCAGCAGTTACCGGGGATACAATGAGCAGTTCTTC; CDR3: CASSYRGYNEQFF
size: NA; J: TRBJ1-4; D: NA; V: TRBV5-1; DNA: TGCGCCAGCAGTCGGCAGGGCGGTGAAAAACTGTTTTTT; CDR3: CASSRQGGEKLFF
size: once; J: TRBJ2-3; D: NA; V: TRBV5-8; DNA: TGTGCCAGCAGCTTGATGCGGGATACGCAGTATTTT; CDR3: CASSLMRDTQYF
size: NA; J: TRBJ2-7; D: TRBD2; V: TRBV19; DNA: TGTGCCAGTACTTCCTCGGCTAGCGGGACGTTTTCGTTC; CDR3: CASTSSASGTFSF
size: few; J: TRBJ2-1; D: TRBD2; V: TRBV6-1; DNA: TGTGCCAGCAACCTAGCGGGAACCTACAATGAGCAGTTCTTC; CDR3: CASNLAGTYNEQFF
size: NA; J: TRBJ2-5; D: TRBD2; V: TRBV14; DNA: TGTGCCAGCAGGCGGACTAGCGGGAGTCTAGAGACCCAGTACTTC; CDR3: CASRRTSGSLETQYF
size: NA; J: TRBJ2-2; D: NA; V: TRBV25-1; DNA: TGTGCCAGCAGTGAAATAGGCAGACGGGCGGGAAACACCGGGGAGCTGTTTTTT; CDR3: CASSEIGRRAGNTGELFF
size: NA; J: TRBJ1-1; D: TRBD1; V: TRBV9; DNA: TGTGCCAGCACTCGGAGAACAGGGGCGGTCACTGAAGCTTTCTTT; CDR3: CASTRRTGAVTEAFF
size: NA; J: TRBJ2-7; D: TRBD2; V: TRBV28; DNA: TGTGCCAGCAGTTTACCAACTAGCGGGGAGCGGGACTTC; CDR3: CASSLPTSGERDF
size: NA; J: TRBJ2-7; D: TRBD1; V: TRBV5-6; DNA: TGTGCCAGCAGCTTGGGTAGGGGGCTCGAGCAGTACTTC; CDR3: CASSLGRGLEQYF
size: few; J: TRBJ1-2; D: TRBD1; V: TRBV19; DNA: TGTGCCAGTAGTAATGCAGGGGGGAACTATGGCTACACCTTC; CDR3: CASSNAGGNYGYTF
size: NA; J: TRBJ2-1; D: TRBD2; V: TRBV5-1; DNA: TGCGCCAGCAGCTTGATTCCTAGCGGTCCGAGCTCCTACAATGAGCAGTTCTTC; CDR3: CASSLIPSGPSSYNEQFF
size: NA; J: TRBJ1-4; D: NA; V: TRBV18; DNA: TGTGCCAGCTCACCACCTGCGACAGAGAATGAAAAACTGTTTTTT; CDR3: CASSPPATENEKLFF
size: NA; J: TRBJ2-7; D: TRBD1; V: TRBV10-3; DNA: TGTGCCATCAGCGCAGAATGGGGGACAGAGCATCAACCCTACGAGCAGTACTTC; CDR3: CAISAEWGTEHQPYEQYF
size: few; J: TRBJ1-2; D: TRBD1; V: TRBV6-5; DNA: TGTGCCAGCACCGACCCAAAACAGGGGTCCTATGGCTACACCTTC; CDR3: CASTDPKQGSYGYTF
size: NA; J: TRBJ1-5; D: NA; V: TRBV28; DNA: TGTGCCAGCAGTTTTCGGCAGGGGACGAATCAGCCCCAGCATTTT; CDR3: CASSFRQGTNQPQHF
size: NA; J: TRBJ2-1; D: TRBD2; V: TRBV6-5; DNA: TGTGCCAGCACCGGGACTAGCGGGAGGGTGAATGAGCAGTTCTTC; CDR3: CASTGTSGRVNEQFF
size: NA; J: TRBJ1-2; D: TRBD1; V: TRBV7-2; DNA: TGTGCCAGCAGCCCCGGAGGGGGACAGGGTCGTGGCTACACCTTC; CDR3: CASSPGGGQGRGYTF
size: once; J: TRBJ2-7; D: NA; V: TRBV6-6; DNA: TGTGCCAGCAGTTACTCGTTACCTCAGTCCTACGAGCAGTACTTC; CDR3: CASSYSLPQSYEQYF
size: NA; J: TRBJ2-3; D: TRBD2; V: TRBV6-6; DNA: TGTGCCAGCAGTTACCCTAGCGGACACACAGATACGCAGTATTTT; CDR3: CASSYPSGHTDTQYF
size: NA; J: TRBJ1-6; D: TRBD1; V: TRBV6-1; DNA: TGTGCCAGCAGTCGCAACAGGGGAGAGCATTCACCCCTCCACTTT; CDR3: CASSRNRGEHSPLHF